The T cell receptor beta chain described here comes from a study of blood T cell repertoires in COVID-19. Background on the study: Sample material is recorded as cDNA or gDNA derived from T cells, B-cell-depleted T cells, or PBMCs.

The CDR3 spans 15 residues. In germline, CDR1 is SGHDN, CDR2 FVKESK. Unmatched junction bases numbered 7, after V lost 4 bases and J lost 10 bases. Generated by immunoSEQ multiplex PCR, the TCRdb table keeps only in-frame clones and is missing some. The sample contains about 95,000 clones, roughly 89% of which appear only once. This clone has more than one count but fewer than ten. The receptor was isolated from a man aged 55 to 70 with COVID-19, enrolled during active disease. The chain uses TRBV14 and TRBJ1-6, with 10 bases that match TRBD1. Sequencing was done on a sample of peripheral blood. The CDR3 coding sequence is TGTGCCAGCAGCCTTCTCCGGGACAGGGGCTCACCCCTCCACTTT. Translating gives CASSLLRDRGSPLHF.